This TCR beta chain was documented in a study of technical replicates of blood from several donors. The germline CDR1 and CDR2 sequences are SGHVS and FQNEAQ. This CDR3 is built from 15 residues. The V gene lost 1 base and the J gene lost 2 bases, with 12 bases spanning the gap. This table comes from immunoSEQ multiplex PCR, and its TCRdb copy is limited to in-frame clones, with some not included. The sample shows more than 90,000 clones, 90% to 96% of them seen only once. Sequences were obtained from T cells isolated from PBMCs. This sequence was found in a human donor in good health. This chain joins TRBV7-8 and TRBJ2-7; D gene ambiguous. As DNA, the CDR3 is TGTGCCAGCAGCTTAGGTAGGCTAGGAACCTACGAGCAGTACTTC. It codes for CASSLGRLGTYEQYF.